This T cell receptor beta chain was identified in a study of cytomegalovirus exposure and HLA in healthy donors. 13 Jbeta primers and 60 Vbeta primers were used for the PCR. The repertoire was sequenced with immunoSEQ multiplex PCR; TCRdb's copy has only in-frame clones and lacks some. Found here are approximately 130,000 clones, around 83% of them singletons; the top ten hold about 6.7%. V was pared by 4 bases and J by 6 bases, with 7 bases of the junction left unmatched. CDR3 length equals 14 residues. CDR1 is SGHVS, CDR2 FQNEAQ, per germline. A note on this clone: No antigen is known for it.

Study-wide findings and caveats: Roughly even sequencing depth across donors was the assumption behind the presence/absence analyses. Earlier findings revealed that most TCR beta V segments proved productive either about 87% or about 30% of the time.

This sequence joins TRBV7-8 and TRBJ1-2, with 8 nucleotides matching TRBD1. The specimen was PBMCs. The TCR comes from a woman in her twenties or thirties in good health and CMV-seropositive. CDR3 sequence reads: CASSSRTGRDGYTF. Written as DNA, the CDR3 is TGTGCCAGCAGCTCCCGGACAGGGCGGGATGGCTACACCTTC.